Below, 15 T cell receptor beta chains from the same sample are listed, as sequenced in a study of blood T cell repertoires in COVID-19 (dated by TCRdb to the early 2020s). The library was prepared using the immunoSEQ multiplex PCR assay. In its TCRdb copy, this immuneACCESS table keeps in-frame sequences only and misses some clones. Where compared with another copy, unresolved V genes explain less than half of these, and the others have no known cause. A total of approximately 100,000 clones appear in this sample, roughly 85% of them only once. The ten biggest clones cover 38% of the sample. Material: peripheral blood. These receptors were taken from a man aged 80 or over with acute or convalescent COVID-19.

The V gene is TRBV5-4, the J gene TRBJ2-3; D unclear. V lost 0 bases and J lost 4, with 6 bases in between. The CDR3 is 13 residues long. Per the germline V gene, CDR1 is SGHNT and CDR2 is YYREEE (reference sequence). The CDR3 region is CASSLDLPDTQYF. The CDR3 DNA reads TGTGCCAGCAGCTTGGACTTACCAGATACGCAGTATTTT.

In this sample, this clone turned up once. This chain uses TRBV7-3 with TRBJ2-7; 7 bases map to TRBD1. V trimming: 6 bases; J trimming: 6 bases; junction bases outside the gene matches: 8. Germline V CDR1 and CDR2: SGHTA, FQGTGA. The CDR3 covers 13 residues. CDR3 DNA sequence: TGTGCCAGCAGAGGACAGGACAGCTCCGAGCAGTACTTC. Translation: CASRGQDSSEQYF. Full variable domain (remainder filled in from reference TRBV7-3 and TRBJ2-7): GAGVSQTPSNKVTEKGKYVELRCDPISGHTALYWYRQSLGQGPEFLIYFQGTGAADDSGLPNDRFFAVRPEGSVSTLKIQRTERGDSAVYLCASRGQDSSEQYFGPGTRLTVT.

The chain joins TRBV6-5 to TRBJ1-5; 7 bases fit TRBD1. Trimming at V came to 10 bases and at J to 1 base, leaving 10 bases not matched to a gene. CDR1 and CDR2 (germline): MNHEY, SVGAGI. The CDR3 sequence is 15 residues long. The CDR3 here is CATNFGQASNQPQHF. Written as DNA, the CDR3 is TGTGCCACTAATTTCGGACAGGCGAGCAATCAGCCCCAGCATTTT.

The chain has TRBV6-5 and TRBJ1-5; 7 positions agree with TRBD1. The CDR3 totals 13 residues. Germline lookup yields CDR1 MNHEY and CDR2 SVGAGI. The trim removed 6 bases at V and 4 bases at J, leaving 3 bases unmatched. This CDR3 reads CASRRQGNQPQHF. The CDR3 DNA follows: TGTGCCAGCAGAAGACAGGGAAATCAGCCCCAGCATTTT.

This clone was found a few times. Written as DNA, the CDR3 is TGTGCCAGCAGGACGTACATGGGCTCCGGCTACACCTTC. Amino acids: CASRTYMGSGYTF. This chain links TRBV28 with TRBJ1-2; D uncertain. Trimming took off 6 bases at V and 8 bases at J, with 16 bases between the two ends. Looked up from germline, CDR1 is MDHEN and CDR2 is SYDVKM. The CDR3 is 13 amino acids.

This clone was recorded once. This chain joins TRBV28 and TRBJ1-1; weak D call: TRBD1 (5 bases). CDR3 length: 13 residues. With 7 bases removed from V and 0 bases from J, the gap between germline ends came to 9 bases. The germline gives CDR1 MDHEN, CDR2 SYDVKM. The CDR3 sequence: CASKGPMNTEAFF. CDR3 nucleotides: TGTGCCAGCAAGGGGCCTATGAACACTGAAGCTTTCTTT.

The rearrangement uses TRBV15 and TRBJ1-3, with TRBD1 as a possible D gene (6 bases). Trimming took 2 bases from V and 0 from J, leaving 17 bases between them. This CDR3 comprises 18 residues. CDR1 LNHNV and CDR2 YYDKDF come from the germline V gene (reference sequence). Here the CDR3 DNA reads TGTGCCACCAGCAGACCAAGCTCACAGGGTCTCTCTGGAAACACCATATATTTT. This gives the protein CATSRPSSQGLSGNTIYF.

The V and J genes are TRBV6-5 and TRBJ2-1; no clear D. Germline V gives CDR1 MNHEY, CDR2 SVGAGI. CDR3 length equals 13 residues. With 2 bases removed from V and 12 bases from J, the gap between germline ends came to 14 bases. The CDR3 DNA is TGTGCCAGCAGTTACGAAGGTCGACTGTGGCAGTTCTTC. This codes for CASSYEGRLWQFF.

The V and J genes are TRBV7-3 and TRBJ2-3, with D perhaps matching TRBD1 (5 bases). Germline lookup yields CDR1 SGHTA and CDR2 FQGTGA. V was shortened by 0 bases and J by 2 bases, with 6 bases between the two germline ends. The CDR3 length is 14 residues. As DNA, the CDR3 is TGTGCCAGCAGCTTAACCGGACACACAGATACGCAGTATTTT. This codes for CASSLTGHTDTQYF.

The rearrangement joins TRBV5-1 to TRBJ1-1; D unresolved. The germline V and J ends were trimmed by 0 bases and 0 bases, with 9 bases remaining between them. The CDR3 has 15 residues. Germline V gene lookup returns CDR1 SGHRS and CDR2 YFSETQ. The CDR3 DNA is TGCGCCAGCAGCTTGGTAACGGGAATGAACACTGAAGCTTTCTTT. Its translation is CASSLVTGMNTEAFF.

As DNA, the CDR3 is TGTGCCAGCAATACCGGGACAGTAATCTACGAGCAGTACTTC. Translated, it gives CASNTGTVIYEQYF. The J gene is TRBJ2-7, the V gene TRBV28; 7 bases are shared with TRBD1. Germline CDR1 and CDR2: MDHEN and SYDVKM. J was trimmed by 3 bases and V by 7 bases; bases with no gene match: 9. This CDR3 has 14 amino acids.

V is TRBV7-3 and J is TRBJ2-5; 7 bases are a match to TRBD1. The CDR3 is 14 residues long. Germline CDR1 and CDR2: SGHTA and FQGTGA. With 1 base clipped from V and 5 bases from J, the junction kept 4 bases outside the gene matches. The CDR3 DNA is TGTGCCAGCAGCTTAAAGGGGGCGCCTGAGACCCAGTACTTC. Translation gives CASSLKGAPETQYF.

The V gene is TRBV6-5, the J gene TRBJ1-1; 7 bases align to TRBD1. V lost 8 bases, J lost 1 base, and 7 bases stayed unmatched. Germline assignment: CDR1 MNHEY and CDR2 SVGAGI. The CDR3 has 14 residues. Here the CDR3 reads CASGQTGKNTEAFF. The CDR3, as DNA: TGTGCCAGCGGCCAGACAGGGAAGAACACTGAAGCTTTCTTT.

This clone occurred once. The chain combines TRBV6-5 with TRBJ2-1; D may be TRBD2 (6 bases). Germline V gene sequence: CDR1 MNHEY, CDR2 SVGAGI. This CDR3 contains 15 residues. Trimming shortened V by 8 bases and J by 7 bases, and 21 bases separated the two germline ends. The CDR3: CASGPYVGGRNEQFF. The CDR3 coding sequence is TGTGCCAGCGGACCTTACGTGGGAGGACGGAATGAGCAGTTCTTC.

This clone was found once. V usage is TRBV5-4 and J usage is TRBJ2-5; 7 positions agree with TRBD1. CDR1 and CDR2 (germline): SGHNT, YYREEE (reference sequence). Trimming took 3 bases from V and 1 from J; bases not matched to a gene: 3. The length of the CDR3 is 14 residues. The CDR3 protein is CASSSWDSQETQYF. The DNA for the CDR3 is TGTGCCAGCAGCTCATGGGACAGCCAAGAGACCCAGTACTTC.